This T cell receptor beta chain was identified during a study of blood T cells in healthy people across ages. Per the germline V gene, CDR1 is DFQATT and CDR2 is SNEGSKA (reference sequence). The CDR3 covers 12 residues. V shed 3 bases and J 6 bases; nucleotides not matched to a gene: 3. A second PCR, run for about 6 to 11 cycles, used a sample-barcoded 5' primer plus a J-beta primer mix. TCRdb ran MiXCR on the 5' RACE reads and lists one entry per CDR3 protein. Found here are about 1.8 million distinct CDR3 sequences, just under 50% of them singletons; the top ten hold 2% to 2.5%. This chain uses TRBV20-1 with TRBJ2-7; TRBD1 agrees at 9 bases. The TCR was taken from a middle-aged woman in good health. The sample comprised blood. The CDR3 spells CSASGTGSEQYF. Here the CDR3 DNA reads TGCAGTGCTAGTGGGACAGGGAGCGAGCAGTACTTC.